The rows below give T cell receptor beta chains drawn from one sample of a study of graft-versus-host responses after intestinal transplantation. Only in-frame clones appear in the TCRdb table, and some are missing; sequencing was by immunoSEQ multiplex PCR. The sample lists some 64,000 clones; roughly 90% were seen once. These receptors' targets are unknown. The sample consisted of unstimulated CD8+ T cells sorted from spleen or lymph node cells, taken before transplant. The source is a human donor who was the organ donor for an intestinal transplant. The CDR3 runs from the conserved cysteine through the conserved F or W. A D gene is named only where the DNA matches it firmly. Rows may omit the clone size; those that give it use once, few, many or a size class.

abundance	j_gene	d_gene	v_gene	CDR3aa	CDR3nt
NA	TRBJ2-1	NA	TRBV18	CASATPRVWGLSYNEQFF	TGTGCCAGTGCCACTCCTAGAGTGTGGGGACTCTCCTACAATGAGCAGTTCTTC
NA	TRBJ2-3	TRBD2	TRBV6-4	CASSEGREVTDTQYF	TGTGCCAGCAGTGAAGGGCGGGAGGTCACAGATACGCAGTATTTT
NA	TRBJ2-5	TRBD2	TRBV6-5	CASSLLAGSQETQYF	TGTGCCAGCAGTCTACTAGCGGGATCCCAAGAGACCCAGTACTTC
NA	TRBJ2-7	NA	TRBV4-1	CASSQEHGGPEQYF	TGCGCCAGCAGCCAAGAACACGGAGGGCCCGAGCAGTACTTC
NA	TRBJ1-5	TRBD1	TRBV7-8	CASSARGAGQFNQPQHF	TGTGCCAGCAGCGCCCGAGGCGCGGGACAGTTTAATCAGCCCCAGCATTTT
few	TRBJ1-5	TRBD1	TRBV6-6	CAGRTGLNQPQHF	TGTGCCGGGAGGACAGGACTCAATCAGCCCCAGCATTTT
NA	TRBJ2-3	TRBD2	TRBV30	CAWSAIGAGFTDTQYF	TGTGCCTGGAGTGCCATTGGAGCGGGATTCACAGATACGCAGTATTTT
once	TRBJ1-4	NA	TRBV7-8	CASARIRSTNEKLFF	TGTGCCTCCGCTAGAATCAGATCAACTAATGAAAAACTGTTTTTT
NA	TRBJ2-7	TRBD1	TRBV5-6	CASSQQGDYEQYF	TGTGCCAGCAGTCAACAGGGGGACTACGAGCAGTACTTC
NA	TRBJ1-1	TRBD1	TRBV10-3	CAINGQGMNTEAFF	TGTGCCATCAACGGACAGGGAATGAACACTGAAGCTTTCTTT
NA	TRBJ1-5	NA	TRBV28	CASSLLGGFQPQHF	TGTGCCAGCAGTTTACTGGGGGGATTTCAGCCCCAGCATTTT
NA	TRBJ2-1	TRBD2	TRBV18	CASSPSGGRFNEQFF	TGTGCCAGCTCACCTTCTGGCGGGAGGTTCAATGAGCAGTTCTTC
NA	TRBJ2-2	TRBD1	TRBV5-5	CASSLGTGWGTGELFF	TGTGCCAGCAGCCTCGGGACAGGGTGGGGCACCGGGGAGCTGTTTTTT
NA	TRBJ2-7	NA	TRBV19	CASSVAGATSYEQYF	TGTGCCAGTAGTGTGGCGGGGGCGACCTCCTACGAGCAGTACTTC
NA	TRBJ2-7	NA	TRBV28	CASSSGQLYEQYF	TGTGCCAGCAGTTCCGGACAGCTCTACGAGCAGTACTTC
NA	TRBJ2-7	TRBD2	TRBV6-4	CASSETSGSHEQYF	TGTGCCAGCAGCGAGACTAGCGGGAGCCACGAGCAGTACTTC
NA	TRBJ2-7	TRBD2	TRBV23-1	CAPVAGASYEQYF	TGCGCACCAGTAGCGGGGGCCTCCTACGAGCAGTACTTC
NA	TRBJ2-7	NA	TRBV28	CASSRPDPGSYYEQYF	TGTGCCAGCAGTCGCCCAGACCCAGGTTCTTATTACGAGCAGTACTTC
NA	TRBJ2-1	TRBD2	TRBV6-5	CASSVLASSYNEQFF	TGTGCCAGCAGTGTACTAGCGAGCTCCTACAATGAGCAGTTCTTC
NA	TRBJ1-1	NA	TRBV5-6	CASSLERLLTSNTEAFF	TGTGCCAGCAGCTTGGAGAGGCTACTAACATCGAACACTGAAGCTTTCTTT
NA	TRBJ2-3	NA	TRBV7-6	CASSLHGAGNTDTQYF	TGTGCCAGCAGCTTACACGGGGCGGGAAACACAGATACGCAGTATTTT
NA	TRBJ1-2	NA	TRBV7-9	CASSLGLGDLTTNYGYTF	TGTGCCAGCAGCTTAGGTTTAGGTGATCTAACTACTAACTATGGCTACACCTTC
NA	TRBJ2-2	TRBD2	TRBV4-1	CASSQVQAGGLRGELFF	TGCGCCAGCAGCCAAGTTCAGGCGGGAGGCCTTAGGGGGGAGCTGTTTTTT
NA	TRBJ2-7	NA	TRBV5-1	CASRRADEQYF	TGCGCCAGCAGGAGGGCTGATGAGCAGTACTTC
once	TRBJ2-7	NA	TRBV27	CASSLTSGGYEQYF	TGTGCCAGCAGTCTCACTAGTGGAGGCTACGAGCAGTACTTC
few	TRBJ2-1	TRBD2	TRBV11-2	CASSPRTSGSHNEQFF	TGTGCCAGCAGCCCGAGGACTAGCGGATCACACAATGAGCAGTTCTTC
NA	TRBJ2-7	NA	TRBV5-4	CASSIPGYSREQYF	TGTGCCAGCAGCATCCCGGGATACTCTAGGGAGCAGTACTTC
NA	TRBJ1-1	NA	TRBV19	CASTLSGPMNTEAFF	TGTGCCAGTACCCTCTCGGGTCCGATGAACACTGAAGCTTTCTTT
NA	TRBJ1-6	NA	TRBV15	CATSGRGSPLHF	TGTGCCACCAGCGGGAGGGGTTCACCCCTCCACTTT
once	TRBJ2-1	TRBD2	TRBV7-6	CASSLEGLAGGREQFF	TGTGCCAGCAGCTTAGAGGGACTAGCGGGGGGCCGTGAGCAGTTCTTC
NA	TRBJ1-2	NA	TRBV15	CATSSAGVLLYGYTF	TGTGCCACCAGCAGCGCGGGGGTGCTCCTCTATGGCTACACCTTC
once	TRBJ2-1	TRBD2	TRBV28	CASSFRIAGGGNEQFF	TGTGCCAGCAGTTTTAGGATAGCGGGAGGGGGCAATGAGCAGTTCTTC
NA	TRBJ1-2	TRBD1	TRBV27	CASSLHRGLYGYTF	TGTGCCAGCAGTTTACACAGGGGGCTTTATGGCTACACCTTC
once	TRBJ2-3	TRBD1	TRBV9	CASSVEVSPGDRQYF	TGTGCCAGCAGCGTAGAGGTTAGCCCCGGGGACAGGCAGTATTTT
NA	TRBJ2-3	TRBD2	TRBV5-6	CASSSAASGRSTDTQYF	TGTGCCAGCAGCTCCGCGGCTAGCGGGAGATCCACAGATACGCAGTATTTT
once	TRBJ1-1	TRBD1	TRBV6-6	CASSYPDRDTEAFF	TGTGCCAGCAGTTACCCAGACAGGGACACTGAAGCTTTCTTT
NA	TRBJ2-5	TRBD2	TRBV7-9	CASSRPGLAGETQYF	TGTGCCAGCAGCCGCCCGGGACTAGCCGGGGAGACCCAGTACTTC
NA	TRBJ1-3	NA	TRBV28	CASSLDAGPGNTIYF	TGTGCCAGCAGTTTAGACGCAGGGCCCGGAAACACCATATATTTT
NA	TRBJ2-7	TRBD1	TRBV27	CASSSIPPRDRGLYEQYF	TGTGCCAGCAGTTCGATCCCCCCAAGGGACAGGGGGCTCTACGAGCAGTACTTC
NA	TRBJ1-2	TRBD1	TRBV2	CASSEALGQGLNYGYTF	TGTGCCAGCAGTGAAGCGCTGGGACAGGGGCTAAACTATGGCTACACCTTC
NA	TRBJ2-3	TRBD1	TRBV7-3	CASGTGGVSSQGTDTQYF	TGTGCCAGCGGGACAGGGGGCGTCAGTAGCCAGGGCACAGATACGCAGTATTTT
NA	TRBJ1-2	NA	TRBV10-2	CASGQVKGYTF	TGCGCCAGCGGACAAGTGAAGGGGTACACCTTC
NA	TRBJ2-7	TRBD1	TRBV10-1	CASSDHQGEAYEQYF	TGCGCCAGCAGTGACCATCAGGGGGAAGCCTACGAGCAGTACTTC
NA	TRBJ2-3	TRBD2	TRBV30	CAWSPSGGWADTQYF	TGTGCCTGGTCCCCTAGCGGAGGCTGGGCAGATACGCAGTATTTT
NA	TRBJ1-2	NA	TRBV5-6	CASSYFQAGDTYGYTF	TGTGCCAGCAGCTATTTCCAGGCAGGGGATACCTATGGCTACACCTTC
NA	TRBJ1-2	TRBD1	TRBV10-3	CATRRDRAYGYTF	TGTGCCACCCGACGAGACAGGGCCTATGGCTACACCTTC
NA	TRBJ2-7	NA	TRBV5-5	CASSLAERRSEQYF	TGTGCCAGCAGCTTGGCCGAGCGGCGCTCCGAGCAGTACTTC
NA	TRBJ2-2	TRBD1	TRBV27	CASSPPPGTGPTGELFF	TGTGCCAGCAGCCCTCCACCCGGGACAGGCCCCACCGGGGAGCTGTTTTTT
NA	TRBJ2-1	TRBD2	TRBV18	CASSLNTWTSGSLGNEQFF	TGTGCCAGCTCACTAAATACCTGGACTAGCGGGAGTTTGGGCAATGAGCAGTTCTTC